This T cell receptor beta chain was identified during a study of cytomegalovirus exposure and HLA in healthy donors. This CDR3 has 15 residues. Germline lookup yields CDR1 MDHEN and CDR2 SYDVKM. The V and J ends lost 6 bases and 2 bases respectively, with 17 bases between them. Sequencing was performed with immunoSEQ multiplex PCR; in TCRdb, only in-frame clones are kept and a portion is missing. Of tens of thousands of clones listed, approximately 88% were seen once; the top ten hold around 10%. Input material: PBMCs. The V call is TRBV28, the J call TRBJ2-7; the D gene is possibly TRBD1 (6 bases). This clonotype originated in a woman between 18 and 30 years old in good health and CMV-seropositive. The CDR3 DNA reads as TGTGCCAGCAGACCGCTACAGGGTTCCGCCTACGAGCAGTACTTC. Residues: CASRPLQGSAYEQYF.